This TCR beta chain was captured in a study of T cell repertoires in cytomegalovirus infection. Study results and caveats: The response measured ex vivo was dominated by TCR beta clonotypes (HLA-C-restricted and CMV-specific).

Points on this clonotype: Antigen: not known.

The CDR3 has 16 amino acids. Per the germline V gene, CDR1 is SGHAT and CDR2 is FQNNGV. V lost 5 bases and J 0 bases, leaving 16 bases between the germline ends. Using its own MiXCR run on the reads, TCRdb lists one record per CDR3 protein. This table has roughly 730,000 distinct CDR3 sequences, about 33% appearing once. The chain has TRBV11-2 and TRBJ1-1, with D unresolved. Source: cultured PBMCs, taken from culture after CMV antigen stimulation. The sequence was collected from a human donor in good health (CMV status not recorded). Some clones in this sample may be carry-over from other donors' samples. The CDR3 is CASSPSGSGMNTEAFF. CDR3 nucleotides: TGTGCCAGCAGCCCATCTGGGTCTGGGATGAACACTGAAGCTTTCTTT.